This T cell receptor (beta chain) is from a study of shared clonotypes between healthy human individuals. The overall study: CD8 memory received one plate per donor, CD8 naive two, CD4 memory three and CD4 naive three.

V gave up 4 bases and J gave up 6 bases; unmatched junction bases: 20. This CDR3 has 19 amino acids. CDR1 and CDR2 from the germline V gene are SGHDN and FVKESK. In the naive CD8 group, cells lacked CD45RO and were positively selected for CCR7, so terminally differentiated effector memory CD45RA+ cells were left out. Adult donors, all healthy and HIV-negative, had no recent acute infections or vaccinations. Profiling relied on immunoSEQ multiplex PCR, and the TCRdb table lists in-frame clones only, not all of them. The table lists approximately 2,200,000 clones, just over 90% of them singletons. This receptor was taken from a man aged 18-30 years in good health. Some clones in this sample may be carry-over from other donors' samples. The specimen sequenced was naive CD8+ T cells from PBMCs. This chain links TRBV14 with TRBJ1-1; 10 nucleotides match TRBD1. This CDR3 is CASSRLRDRGSEALAEAFF. CDR3 DNA sequence: TGTGCCAGCAGCCGCCTGCGGGACAGGGGTTCTGAAGCTCTGGCTGAAGCTTTCTTT.